The rows below give T cell receptor beta chains drawn from one sample of a study of CD8 T cells in ankylosing spondylitis. TCRdb recomputed calls from the 5' RACE reads with MiXCR, one row per CDR3 protein. The sample carries some 220,000 distinct CDR3 sequences, less than 9.5% recorded once. The sequenced sample consisted of blood, either unsorted or a sorted T cell fraction (not recorded which). The receptors shown here come from a female donor with ankylosing spondylitis or in good health (not recorded which). CDR3s leave out the opening cysteine and the closing phenylalanine or tryptophan. Each record gives: V gene, D gene, J gene, CDR3 protein. The D gene is left open where the match is weak.

V gene: TRBV20-1
D gene: .
J gene: TRBJ2-7
CDR3 protein: SATSKRSSYEQY

V gene: TRBV4-3
D gene: .
J gene: TRBJ2-3
CDR3 protein: ASSQDTGKIMNTQY

V gene: TRBV6-1
D gene: TRBD2
J gene: TRBJ2-1
CDR3 protein: ASSRGTSGTNEQF

V gene: TRBV5-1
D gene: .
J gene: TRBJ1-1
CDR3 protein: ASKGETEAF

V gene: TRBV24-1
D gene: TRBD2
J gene: TRBJ2-1
CDR3 protein: ATSDHSRLAGGMGGNEQF

V gene: TRBV10-3
D gene: TRBD1
J gene: TRBJ1-1
CDR3 protein: ATRTGEFTEAF

V gene: TRBV27
D gene: .
J gene: TRBJ2-6
CDR3 protein: ASSFGGPSGANVLT

V gene: TRBV9
D gene: .
J gene: TRBJ1-1
CDR3 protein: ASSVAPGQEAF

V gene: TRBV7-2
D gene: TRBD1
J gene: TRBJ1-2
CDR3 protein: ASSFFQDRENGYT

V gene: TRBV6-2/TRBV6-3
D gene: TRBD2
J gene: TRBJ2-3
CDR3 protein: ASSRTTSGATDTQY

V gene: TRBV24-1
D gene: .
J gene: TRBJ2-3
CDR3 protein: ATRGAGTDTQY

V gene: TRBV7-9
D gene: TRBD2
J gene: TRBJ2-7
CDR3 protein: ASSPTSGSYEQY

V gene: TRBV3-1
D gene: TRBD2
J gene: TRBJ2-2
CDR3 protein: ASSQALAANTGELF

V gene: TRBV6-2/TRBV6-3
D gene: TRBD2
J gene: TRBJ2-7
CDR3 protein: ASSSGLAGVLKSYEQY

V gene: TRBV4-3
D gene: .
J gene: TRBJ1-1
CDR3 protein: ASSRGDSGLGNTEAF

V gene: TRBV5-1
D gene: .
J gene: TRBJ2-3
CDR3 protein: ASWDVGSGGDTQY

V gene: TRBV7-9
D gene: .
J gene: TRBJ1-5
CDR3 protein: ASSPGTSSNQPQH

V gene: TRBV20-1
D gene: TRBD2
J gene: TRBJ2-7
CDR3 protein: CARQLLAGINYEQY

V gene: TRBV19
D gene: TRBD2
J gene: TRBJ2-1
CDR3 protein: ASSSGTSGTYNEQF

V gene: TRBV20-1
D gene: TRBD2
J gene: TRBJ2-3
CDR3 protein: CARSREGLEGTDTQY

V gene: TRBV7-2
D gene: TRBD1
J gene: TRBJ2-7
CDR3 protein: ASSLASTGGEQY

V gene: TRBV5-1
D gene: TRBD2
J gene: TRBJ2-7
CDR3 protein: ASSQREGPEQY

V gene: TRBV6-1
D gene: .
J gene: TRBJ1-1
CDR3 protein: ASSERFFGPLS

V gene: TRBV7-2
D gene: .
J gene: TRBJ2-1
CDR3 protein: ASSPSQLREQF

V gene: TRBV20-1
D gene: .
J gene: TRBJ1-3
CDR3 protein: SATSRGNTIY

V gene: TRBV20-1
D gene: .
J gene: TRBJ2-1
CDR3 protein: SARDREGRSIVQF

V gene: TRBV30
D gene: .
J gene: TRBJ2-2
CDR3 protein: AWRAGNTGELF

V gene: TRBV15
D gene: .
J gene: TRBJ2-7
CDR3 protein: NLLGRGIEQY

V gene: TRBV5-1
D gene: TRBD1
J gene: TRBJ2-7
CDR3 protein: ASSVPGGRNEQY

V gene: TRBV6-1
D gene: .
J gene: TRBJ1-3
CDR3 protein: ASSISGDHTIY

V gene: TRBV30
D gene: .
J gene: TRBJ1-1
CDR3 protein: AWNKGRHTEAF

V gene: TRBV28
D gene: .
J gene: TRBJ2-3
CDR3 protein: ASTPWGIGDTQY

V gene: TRBV6-2/TRBV6-3
D gene: TRBD2
J gene: TRBJ2-7
CDR3 protein: ASSRSGKGSYEQY

V gene: TRBV18
D gene: TRBD2
J gene: TRBJ2-1
CDR3 protein: ASSLGLAGGFSYNEQF

V gene: TRBV28
D gene: .
J gene: TRBJ1-2
CDR3 protein: ASSSPGNNYGYT

V gene: TRBV12-3/TRBV12-4
D gene: TRBD2
J gene: TRBJ2-7
CDR3 protein: ASSPRGMYSYEQY

V gene: TRBV7-9
D gene: .
J gene: TRBJ2-7
CDR3 protein: ASSLDVGGTYEQY

V gene: TRBV25-1
D gene: .
J gene: TRBJ2-7
CDR3 protein: ASSESNTGDLTYEQY

V gene: TRBV7-3
D gene: TRBD1
J gene: TRBJ1-2
CDR3 protein: ASSKKGQGDGYT

V gene: TRBV25-1
D gene: .
J gene: TRBJ2-7
CDR3 protein: ASRKDSSYEQY

V gene: TRBV20-1
D gene: .
J gene: TRBJ2-1
CDR3 protein: RVWRGPNEQF

V gene: TRBV9
D gene: TRBD2
J gene: TRBJ2-6
CDR3 protein: ASSVGGDGANVLT

V gene: TRBV6-1
D gene: .
J gene: TRBJ2-5
CDR3 protein: ASSPPEGRAKETQY

V gene: TRBV6-2/TRBV6-3
D gene: .
J gene: TRBJ2-1
CDR3 protein: ASSYSDRRAYNEQF

V gene: TRBV7-2
D gene: TRBD1
J gene: TRBJ2-6
CDR3 protein: ASSLLTGTGANVLT

V gene: TRBV30
D gene: .
J gene: TRBJ2-7
CDR3 protein: AWSAGYEQY

V gene: TRBV7-9
D gene: .
J gene: TRBJ2-6
CDR3 protein: ASSLDGANVLT

V gene: TRBV20-1
D gene: .
J gene: TRBJ2-7
CDR3 protein: SAREHQGFAPYEQY

V gene: TRBV5-1
D gene: .
J gene: TRBJ2-6
CDR3 protein: ASSRYSGANVLT

V gene: TRBV7-2
D gene: .
J gene: TRBJ2-7
CDR3 protein: ASSLVKTNYEQY

V gene: TRBV15
D gene: .
J gene: TRBJ1-5
CDR3 protein: EVLGGHTHDALCSNQPQH

V gene: TRBV7-2
D gene: .
J gene: TRBJ2-5
CDR3 protein: ASSLAPRAQY

V gene: TRBV6-1
D gene: TRBD1
J gene: TRBJ2-5
CDR3 protein: ASRHRGLETQY

V gene: TRBV18
D gene: .
J gene: TRBJ1-1
CDR3 protein: ASSPPLQNTEAF

V gene: TRBV7-3
D gene: .
J gene: TRBJ2-1
CDR3 protein: ASNPTGEDNEQF

V gene: TRBV5-1
D gene: TRBD2
J gene: TRBJ2-1
CDR3 protein: ASSELAGMDEQF

V gene: TRBV28
D gene: TRBD2
J gene: TRBJ2-3
CDR3 protein: ASSLTSDSTDTQY

V gene: TRBV6-6
D gene: .
J gene: TRBJ1-6
CDR3 protein: ASSFQGTLH

V gene: TRBV24-1
D gene: .
J gene: TRBJ1-4
CDR3 protein: ATRVRNEKLF

V gene: TRBV19
D gene: .
J gene: TRBJ2-1
CDR3 protein: ASSIGSANNEQF